These 3 T cell receptor beta chains share one sample of origin, sequenced in a study of T-cell reconstitution after alpha-beta-depleted transplantation in children. Preparation of the TCRbeta library used unique molecular identifiers. Using its own MiXCR run on the PCR reads, TCRdb lists one record per CDR3 protein. In the table there are some 78,000 distinct CDR3 sequences, approximately 14% of which are singletons. The sample here was PBMCs, mostly from graft donor cells, taken 180 days after TCRalphabeta/CD19-depleted stem cell transplant. These receptors were obtained from a male patient aged 2-15 years who had a stem cell transplant for acute lymphoblastic leukemia, so the T cells may come from the graft donor.

A few counts support this clonotype. V and J are TRBV7-2 and TRBJ1-3; D unclear. Trimming pared 3 bases from V and 2 bases from J, leaving 14 bases between. The CDR3 contains 16 residues. Germline V lookup: CDR1 SGHTA, CDR2 FQGNSA. Written as DNA, the CDR3 is TGTGCCAGCAGCTTCGTACGGAGGGAAACTGGAAACACCATATATTTT. It is translated as CASSFVRRETGNTIYF.

The chain employs TRBV20-1 and TRBJ2-1; TRBD1 agrees at 9 bases. The CDR3 loop spans 15 amino acids. The ends lost 8 bases at V and 5 bases at J; junction bases unmatched: 13. Germline V gene sequence: CDR1 DFQATT, CDR2 SNEGSKA (reference sequence). The CDR3 spells CSLPGNRGLDNEQFF. The DNA of the CDR3 is TGCAGTCTTCCCGGAAACAGGGGGCTGGACAATGAGCAGTTCTTC.

The rearrangement uses TRBV5-1 and TRBJ2-7; no clear D gene. This CDR3 region has 16 residues. Looked up from germline, CDR1 is SGHRS and CDR2 is YFSETQ. V was trimmed by 2 bases and J by 2 bases, leaving 17 bases between them. The CDR3 region is CASSFLSGAFTYEQYF. The CDR3 DNA sequence: TGCGCCAGCAGCTTCCTGTCAGGCGCCTTTACCTACGAGCAGTACTTC.